A single sample gave rise to the 19 T cell receptor beta chains below, sequenced in a study of Ad26.COV2.S vaccination and SARS-CoV-2 variants. The data were produced by immunoSEQ multiplex PCR, yet TCRdb's version contains in-frame clones alone and is incomplete. The repertoire includes over 400,000 clones, about nine tenths of them detected once, and over 1.5% sits in the top ten. The treatment denotes: around 19 received Ad26.COV2.S at low or high dose, single or two shots; a few received placebo; per-sample allocation not given. The samples date from day 63 after the first vaccine or placebo injection. Sequenced material: peripheral blood, taken in a trial of Ad26.COV2.S vaccine versus placebo. Source of these receptors: a person between 18 and 65 years old who received the Ad26.COV2.S COVID-19 vaccine or a placebo.

The CDR3 DNA is TGCGCCAGCAGTCATCGGTACCTGTCCAGGAGTTGGTATGGCTACACCTTC. It is translated as CASSHRYLSRSWYGYTF. The chain carries TRBV23-1 and TRBJ1-2, with D unresolved. TRBV23-1 is treated as an ORF (open reading frame) with a function not yet certain. The CDR3 contains 17 residues. Between the trimmed V and J ends, which lost 3 bases and 5 bases, there was a span of 22 bases.

The rearrangement uses TRBV21-1 and TRBJ1-3. TRBV21-1 is a pseudogene locus. CDR3 size: 20 residues. CDR3: CASSKDLRFKEHLSGNTIYF. CDR3 in DNA: TGTGCCAGCAGCAAAGACTTGCGATTTAAAGAGCACCTCTCTGGAAACACCATATATTTT.

A single count supports this clone. This chain uses TRBV4-1 with TRBJ2-3; possible D gene TRBD2, 5 bases. Trimming removed 1 base at V and 3 bases at J, with 8 bases between. CDR1 MGHRA and CDR2 YSYEKL come from the germline V gene. This CDR3 spans 14 amino acids. This CDR3 reads CASSQGTGTDTQYF. The CDR3 DNA follows: TGCGCCAGCAGCCAAGGTACGGGGACAGATACGCAGTATTTT.

This clone showed up just once. The chain employs TRBV15 and TRBJ2-3; TRBD2 matches at 7 bases. The length of the CDR3 is 18 residues. With 5 bases clipped from V and 2 bases from J, the junction kept 16 bases outside the gene matches. Germline V lookup: CDR1 LNHNV, CDR2 YYDKDF (reference sequence). The CDR3 sequence: CATSGWDPVAGDTDTQYF. The CDR3 DNA sequence: TGTGCCACCAGCGGATGGGACCCGGTGGCGGGGGACACAGATACGCAGTATTTT.

V is TRBV4-2 and J is TRBJ2-4; 7 bases agree with TRBD2. This CDR3 comprises 18 residues. Germline-derived CDR1 and CDR2 are LGHNA and YNFKEQ. The V gene end was trimmed by 4 bases and the J gene end by 0 bases; junction bases not matched to a gene: 12. In DNA form, the CDR3 reads TGTGCCAGCAGCCGGGAGGTTGGGGGGGAAGGAGCCAAAAACATTCAGTACTTC. Its protein product is CASSREVGGEGAKNIQYF.

The V and J genes are TRBV9 and TRBJ2-5, with 11 bases that match TRBD2. The CDR3 contains 16 residues. Trimming took 6 bases from V and 3 from J; bases not matched to a gene: 10. Germline CDR1 SGDLS, CDR2 YYNGEE. For the CDR3, the DNA is TGTGCCAGCACCGCCGGCCTAGCGGGGGGAGAAGAGACCCAGTACTTC. Its protein is CASTAGLAGGEETQYF. Full variable domain (outside the CDR3, taken from reference TRBV9 and TRBJ2-5): DSGVTQTPKHLITATGQRVTLRCSPRSGDLSVYWYQQSLDQGLQFLIQYYNGEERAKGNILERFSAQQFPDLHSELNLSSLELGDSALYFCASTAGLAGGEETQYFGPGTRLLVL.

The chain recombines TRBV7-9 with TRBJ2-1, with 8 bases lining up with TRBD1. The trim removed 4 bases at V and 13 bases at J, leaving 6 bases unmatched. The CDR3 contains 12 residues. CDR1 and CDR2 (germline): SEHNR, FQNEAQ (reference sequence). CDR3 in amino acids: CASSYSGTGQFF. The CDR3 DNA is TGTGCCAGCAGCTACTCCGGGACAGGACAGTTCTTC.

The chain joins TRBV3-1 (or the pseudogene TRBV3-2) to TRBJ2-5; 11 bases are a match to TRBD2. The J segment lost 4 bases and the V segment lost 10 bases, leaving 8 bases of the junction unmatched. This CDR3 is 14 amino acids long. Germline CDR1 is LGHDT and CDR2 is YNNKEL (reference sequence). The CDR3 spells CATRVAGGGETQYF. CDR3 nucleotides: TGTGCCACCCGAGTAGCGGGGGGGGGAGAGACCCAGTACTTC.

J is TRBJ2-3 and V is TRBV19; the D is unclear. The germline CDR1 and CDR2 sequences are LNHDA and SQIVND (reference sequence). V gave up 4 bases and J gave up 5 bases, with 13 bases separating them. There are 14 residues in the CDR3. The CDR3 sequence: CASSTHQSGDTQYF. For the CDR3, the DNA is TGTGCCAGTAGTACACACCAATCCGGAGATACGCAGTATTTT.

DNA of the CDR3: TGTGCCAGCACTTCCCCGGGGGAGAGCTACGAGCAGTACTTC. It specifies CASTSPGESYEQYF. The chain has TRBV5-8 and TRBJ2-7; the D gene is possibly TRBD2 (6 bases). Deletions cut 6 bases from V and 3 bases from J, with 16 bases between. This CDR3 contains 14 residues. Per germline, CDR1 SGHTS and CDR2 YDEGEE.

The chain carries TRBV5-1 and TRBJ1-6; D gene unclear. This CDR3 region has 15 residues. In germline, CDR1 is SGHRS, CDR2 YFSETQ. Trimming shortened V by 2 bases and J by 5 bases, and 11 bases separated the two germline ends. The CDR3 here is CASSFNTRNNSPLHF. As DNA, the CDR3 is TGCGCCAGCAGCTTTAATACACGTAATAATTCACCCCTCCACTTT.

The chain recombines TRBV6-5 with TRBJ1-1; no clear D gene. The CDR3 is made up of 15 amino acids. CDR1 and CDR2 from the germline V gene are MNHEY and SVGAGI. V lost 0 bases and J 0 bases, leaving 8 bases between the germline ends. CDR3 bases: TGTGCCAGCAGTTACTCGACCCGGGTGAACACTGAAGCTTTCTTT. Its protein product is CASSYSTRVNTEAFF.

The chain links TRBV24-1 to TRBJ2-7; D is unclear. Trimming took off 5 bases at V and 1 base at J, with 20 bases between the two ends. This CDR3 has 17 amino acids. The V gene's germline CDR1 is KGHDR and CDR2 SFDVKD. The CDR3 region has the DNA TGTGCCACCAGTGGGAGCCCCAGCCCCTACGAGTCCTACGAGCAGTACTTC. The encoded protein is CATSGSPSPYESYEQYF.

The chain combines TRBV4-1 with TRBJ2-1, with TRBD2 as a possible D gene (5 bases). The V end was cut by 4 bases, the J end by 1 base, with 8 bases between. The length of the CDR3 is 14 residues. Looked up from germline, CDR1 is MGHRA and CDR2 is YSYEKL. The CDR3 region has the DNA TGCGCCAGCAGCCGGACTGTTTCCTACAATGAGCAGTTCTTC. It yields the protein CASSRTVSYNEQFF.

The chain links TRBV7-2 to TRBJ2-7, with D perhaps TRBD2 (6 bases). Germline loops: CDR1 SGHTA, CDR2 FQGNSA. Trimming pared 2 bases from V and 3 bases from J, leaving 11 bases between. CDR3 length: 14 residues. CDR3 region: CASSLRLGYYEQYF. The CDR3 region has the DNA TGTGCCAGCAGCTTACGACTAGGATACTACGAGCAGTACTTC.

The chain couples TRBV28 to TRBJ2-7, with 8 bases lining up with TRBD2. This CDR3 has 13 amino acids. Germline assignment: CDR1 MDHEN and CDR2 SYDVKM. This CDR3 is CASGGRISYEQYF. CDR3 in DNA: TGTGCATCGGGGGGGAGGATCTCTTACGAGCAGTACTTC.

The CDR3 protein is CASKDRITYEQYF. The CDR3 DNA is TGTGCCAGTAAGGACAGAATCACCTACGAGCAGTACTTC. The V gene is TRBV6-6, the J gene TRBJ2-7; D might be TRBD1 (6 bases). CDR3 size: 13 residues. V shed 9 bases and J shed 2 bases, with 14 bases lying between them. In germline, CDR1 is MNHNY, CDR2 SVGAGI (reference sequence).

This chain connects TRBV6-2 or TRBV6-3 to TRBJ2-7; D is possibly TRBD1 (5 bases). V was pared by 2 bases and J by 2 bases, with 22 bases between. The length of the CDR3 is 18 residues. Germline assignment: CDR1 MNHEY and CDR2 SVGEGT. In nucleotides, the CDR3 is TGTGCCAGCAGTTACGTACCGGTCCAGGGAAAGGTGGCCTACGAGCAGTACTTC. It encodes CASSYVPVQGKVAYEQYF.

The chain carries TRBV28 and TRBJ1-2; possible D gene TRBD1, 6 bases. V dropped 4 bases and J dropped 5 bases, with 17 bases sitting between them. In germline, CDR1 is MDHEN, CDR2 SYDVKM. There are 15 residues in the CDR3. The CDR3 loop reads CASSSRGGPLYGYTF. The DNA for the CDR3 is TGTGCCAGCAGTTCCCGAGGGGGGCCCTTATATGGCTACACCTTC.